Listed below are T cell receptor beta chains from one sample, sequenced in a study of T cells in Graves' hyperthyroidism and ophthalmopathy. Each CDR3 protein gets one entry after TCRdb re-called the multiplex PCR reads with MiXCR. The sample yields about 600,000 distinct CDR3 sequences, 12% to 15% seen once. The sample was blood. The source of these receptors is a woman under 30 with Graves' ophthalmopathy. Each CDR3 is given with its conserved first and last residue. Fields, in order: V gene, D gene, clone size, J gene, CDR3 protein, CDR3 DNA. A D gene is named only where the DNA matches it firmly. Only part of the rows carry a size: once, few, many, or a class if the clone is expanded.

v_call: TRBV15; d_call: TRBD2; clone_size: -; j_call: TRBJ2-3; cdr3_aa: CATSRGLAGSTDTQYF; cdr3_nt: TGTGCCACCAGCAGAGGACTAGCGGGTAGCACAGATACGCAGTATTTT
v_call: TRBV4-1; d_call: TRBD1; clone_size: -; j_call: TRBJ2-3; cdr3_aa: CASSQNGQVFSTDTQYF; cdr3_nt: TGCGCCAGCAGCCAAAATGGACAGGTGTTTAGCACAGATACGCAGTATTTT
v_call: TRBV7-2; d_call: -; clone_size: few; j_call: TRBJ1-4; cdr3_aa: CASSLAGIEKLFF; cdr3_nt: TGTGCCAGCAGCTTAGCTGGCATTGAGAAACTGTTTTTT
v_call: TRBV5-8; d_call: -; clone_size: many; j_call: TRBJ2-3; cdr3_aa: CASSLGTRGRDTQYF; cdr3_nt: TGTGCCAGCAGCTTGGGGACCCGAGGGAGAGATACGCAGTATTTT
v_call: TRBV30; d_call: -; clone_size: few; j_call: TRBJ2-6; cdr3_aa: CAWRLGANVLTF; cdr3_nt: TGTGCCTGGAGGCTAGGGGCCAACGTCCTGACTTTC
v_call: TRBV20-1; d_call: TRBD1; clone_size: many; j_call: TRBJ1-4; cdr3_aa: CSARDGTDNEKLFF; cdr3_nt: TGCAGTGCTAGAGACGGGACAGATAATGAAAAACTGTTTTTT
v_call: TRBV3-1; d_call: -; clone_size: many; j_call: TRBJ2-5; cdr3_aa: CASSQGAGFQETQYF; cdr3_nt: TGTGCCAGCAGCCAAGGGGCGGGATTCCAAGAGACCCAGTACTTC
v_call: TRBV20-1; d_call: -; clone_size: many; j_call: TRBJ2-2; cdr3_aa: CSARRNSNTGELFF; cdr3_nt: TGCAGTGCTCGGAGGAATTCGAACACCGGGGAGCTGTTTTTT
v_call: TRBV6-2/TRBV6-3; d_call: TRBD2; clone_size: -; j_call: TRBJ2-7; cdr3_aa: CASRGLAGVYYEQYF; cdr3_nt: TGTGCCAGCAGAGGACTAGCGGGAGTCTACTACGAGCAGTACTTC
v_call: TRBV14; d_call: -; clone_size: -; j_call: TRBJ2-1; cdr3_aa: CASSQVPYSEQFF; cdr3_nt: TGTGCCAGCAGCCAAGTTCCCTATTCTGAGCAGTTCTTC
v_call: TRBV29-1; d_call: TRBD1; clone_size: -; j_call: TRBJ1-1; cdr3_aa: CSGGTGGGTEAFF; cdr3_nt: TGCAGCGGTGGGACAGGGGGTGGGACTGAAGCTTTCTTT
v_call: TRBV2; d_call: TRBD1; clone_size: many; j_call: TRBJ1-1; cdr3_aa: CASRERTGNTEAFF; cdr3_nt: TGTGCCAGCAGAGAGAGGACAGGGAACACTGAAGCTTTCTTT
v_call: TRBV6-5; d_call: TRBD1; clone_size: many; j_call: TRBJ2-7; cdr3_aa: CASSLQGPNYEQYF; cdr3_nt: TGTGCCAGCAGTTTACAGGGGCCAAACTACGAGCAGTACTTC
v_call: TRBV19; d_call: -; clone_size: -; j_call: TRBJ1-5; cdr3_aa: CASSIDPLGVSNQPQHF; cdr3_nt: TGTGCCAGTAGTATAGATCCTTTGGGAGTTAGCAATCAGCCCCAGCATTTT
v_call: TRBV7-3; d_call: -; clone_size: few; j_call: TRBJ2-1; cdr3_aa: CASSYQGGGREQFF; cdr3_nt: TGTGCCAGCAGTTACCAGGGGGGGGGCCGTGAGCAGTTCTTC
v_call: TRBV12-3/TRBV12-4; d_call: TRBD1; clone_size: many; j_call: TRBJ2-1; cdr3_aa: CASSDTGTGRNEQFF; cdr3_nt: TGTGCCAGCAGTGACACCGGGACAGGGCGGAATGAGCAGTTCTTC
v_call: TRBV7-2; d_call: TRBD1; clone_size: many; j_call: TRBJ1-2; cdr3_aa: CASSLVDREGYTF; cdr3_nt: TGTGCCAGCAGCTTAGTAGACAGGGAAGGCTACACCTTC
v_call: TRBV4-1; d_call: TRBD1; clone_size: -; j_call: TRBJ2-3; cdr3_aa: CASSRGQGGADTQYF; cdr3_nt: TGCGCCAGCAGCAGGGGACAGGGAGGTGCAGATACGCAGTATTTT
v_call: TRBV20-1; d_call: TRBD2; clone_size: many; j_call: TRBJ2-7; cdr3_aa: CSARDDRGGSVYEQYF; cdr3_nt: TGCAGTGCTAGAGATGATCGAGGCGGGAGCGTATACGAGCAGTACTTC
v_call: TRBV20-1; d_call: TRBD1; clone_size: many; j_call: TRBJ1-6; cdr3_aa: CSARRGQGNSPLHF; cdr3_nt: TGCAGTGCTAGGCGGGGACAGGGGAATTCACCCCTCCACTTT
v_call: TRBV6-2/TRBV6-3; d_call: TRBD1; clone_size: -; j_call: TRBJ1-2; cdr3_aa: CASSTRTGTLQYYGYTF; cdr3_nt: TGTGCCAGCAGTACAAGGACAGGGACCTTGCAATACTATGGCTACACCTTC
v_call: TRBV7-2; d_call: -; clone_size: -; j_call: TRBJ2-6; cdr3_aa: CASSFSGILFSGASVLTF; cdr3_nt: TGTGCCAGCAGCTTCTCGGGCATACTGTTCTCTGGGGCCAGCGTCCTGACTTTC
v_call: TRBV4-1; d_call: -; clone_size: -; j_call: TRBJ2-4; cdr3_aa: CASSQGVVGGLAKNIQYF; cdr3_nt: TGCGCCAGCAGCCAAGGGGTGGTCGGGGGACTAGCCAAAAACATTCAGTACTTC
v_call: TRBV12-3/TRBV12-4; d_call: -; clone_size: many; j_call: TRBJ2-2; cdr3_aa: CASSLRTVTGELFF; cdr3_nt: TGTGCCAGCAGTTTAAGAACAGTAACCGGGGAGCTGTTTTTT
v_call: TRBV27; d_call: -; clone_size: many; j_call: TRBJ2-7; cdr3_aa: CASSHNSYPGYEQYF; cdr3_nt: TGTGCCAGCAGTCACAATAGCTATCCTGGCTACGAGCAGTACTTC
v_call: TRBV5-5; d_call: -; clone_size: few; j_call: TRBJ1-2; cdr3_aa: CASIMDAGANYGYTF; cdr3_nt: TGTGCCAGCATCATGGATGCAGGAGCTAACTATGGCTACACCTTC
v_call: TRBV5-5; d_call: TRBD2; clone_size: many; j_call: TRBJ2-1; cdr3_aa: CASSPWVTSGTYNEQFF; cdr3_nt: TGTGCCAGCAGCCCGTGGGTGACTAGCGGGACATACAATGAGCAGTTCTTC
v_call: TRBV28; d_call: TRBD2; clone_size: many; j_call: TRBJ2-3; cdr3_aa: CASSTPLGLAGERGTDTQYF; cdr3_nt: TGTGCCAGCAGCACTCCGCTCGGACTAGCGGGAGAAAGGGGCACAGATACGCAGTATTTT
v_call: TRBV6-1; d_call: TRBD2; clone_size: few; j_call: TRBJ2-1; cdr3_aa: CASSEGTSGRGNEQFF; cdr3_nt: TGTGCCAGCAGTGAAGGGACTAGCGGGAGGGGGAATGAGCAGTTCTTC
v_call: TRBV12-3/TRBV12-4; d_call: -; clone_size: many; j_call: TRBJ2-1; cdr3_aa: CASSLVSSAYNEQFF; cdr3_nt: TGTGCCAGCAGTTTAGTGTCTAGCGCGTACAATGAGCAGTTCTTC
v_call: TRBV4-2; d_call: -; clone_size: many; j_call: TRBJ1-4; cdr3_aa: CASSQDVDSEKLFF; cdr3_nt: TGTGCCAGCAGCCAAGATGTAGACAGTGAAAAACTGTTTTTT
v_call: TRBV20-1; d_call: -; clone_size: many; j_call: TRBJ1-4; cdr3_aa: CSAWTATNEKLFF; cdr3_nt: TGCAGTGCTTGGACAGCAACTAATGAAAAACTGTTTTTT
v_call: TRBV7-9; d_call: -; clone_size: -; j_call: TRBJ2-1; cdr3_aa: CASGNGGDEQFF; cdr3_nt: TGTGCCAGCGGGAATGGGGGCGATGAGCAGTTCTTC
v_call: TRBV18; d_call: TRBD2; clone_size: few; j_call: TRBJ2-1; cdr3_aa: CASSPPAGDNEQFF; cdr3_nt: TGTGCCAGCTCACCACCGGCGGGGGACAATGAGCAGTTCTTC
v_call: TRBV18; d_call: -; clone_size: few; j_call: TRBJ2-5; cdr3_aa: CASSPRPAQETQYF; cdr3_nt: TGTGCCAGCTCACCGCGGCCAGCCCAAGAGACCCAGTACTTC
v_call: TRBV2; d_call: TRBD1; clone_size: many; j_call: TRBJ1-5; cdr3_aa: CASTEQGGFAQPQHF; cdr3_nt: TGTGCCAGCACGGAGCAGGGGGGGTTTGCTCAGCCCCAGCATTTT
v_call: TRBV4-1; d_call: TRBD2; clone_size: -; j_call: TRBJ2-1; cdr3_aa: CASSQLAGAVYNEQFF; cdr3_nt: TGCGCCAGCAGCCAGTTAGCGGGAGCTGTCTACAATGAGCAGTTCTTC